This note documents a single T cell receptor (beta chain) sequence. Its antigen remains unknown. This entry is derived from a study of T cells in localized non-small cell lung cancer. Points from the study as a whole: When the top 100 tumor clones were examined, a median about 60 of them also appeared in the adjacent lung, which was paired and uninvolved. A single tumor region was sequenced, leaving heterogeneity possible. The highest T cell clonality was in uninvolved adjacent lung, above tumor.

Produced via immunoSEQ multiplex PCR; TCRdb's table is partial and in-frame only. The sample holds almost 65,000 clones, almost 90% seen once. The clonotype originates from a woman aged 35 to 70 with stage I lung adenocarcinoma. This material consisted of peripheral blood, taken before any cancer treatment.

For the CDR3, the DNA is TGTGCCAGCAGCTTGGATTTCGGACTAGTTGGTTTGGATACGCAGTATTTT. Translated, it gives CASSLDFGLVGLDTQYF. The gene calls are TRBV5-4 and TRBJ2-3, with 7 bases matching TRBD2. Trimming took 0 bases from V and 6 from J; bases not matched to a gene: 13. The CDR3 loop spans 17 amino acids. CDR1 is SGHNT, CDR2 YYREEE, per germline (reference sequence).